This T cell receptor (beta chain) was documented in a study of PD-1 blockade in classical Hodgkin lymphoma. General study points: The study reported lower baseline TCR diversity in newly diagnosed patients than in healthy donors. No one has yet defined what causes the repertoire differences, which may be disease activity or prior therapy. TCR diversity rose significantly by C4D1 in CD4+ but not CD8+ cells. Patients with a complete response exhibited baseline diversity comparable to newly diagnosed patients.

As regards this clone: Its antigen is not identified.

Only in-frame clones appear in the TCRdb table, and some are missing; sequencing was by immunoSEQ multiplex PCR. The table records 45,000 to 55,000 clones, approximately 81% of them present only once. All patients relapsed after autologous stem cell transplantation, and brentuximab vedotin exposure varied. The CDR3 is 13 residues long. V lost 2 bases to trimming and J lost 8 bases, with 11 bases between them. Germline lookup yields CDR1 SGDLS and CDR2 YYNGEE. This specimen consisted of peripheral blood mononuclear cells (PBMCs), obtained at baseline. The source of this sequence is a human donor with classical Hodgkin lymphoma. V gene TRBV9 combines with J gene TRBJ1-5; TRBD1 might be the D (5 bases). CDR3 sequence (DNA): TGTGCCAGCAGCGTGGCACCGGGGGAGCCCCAGCATTTT. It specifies CASSVAPGEPQHF.